Listed below are T cell receptor beta chains from one sample, sequenced in a study of blood T cells in healthy people across ages. TCRdb redid the calling of the 5' RACE reads with MiXCR, one entry per CDR3 protein. The data contain about 1.8 million distinct CDR3 sequences, less than 50% of them seen just once; the ten biggest clones take up about 2.1%. The sample consisted of blood. The receptor set was obtained from a woman between 40 and 50 years old in good health. The CDR3 runs from the conserved cysteine through the conserved F or W. A D gene is named only where the DNA matches it firmly. Not every row has a clone size; where given, it reads once, few, many or a size class.

cdr3_nt	cdr3_aa	d_call	cdr3_length	v_call	clone_size	j_call
TGTGCCAGCAGTTATTGGGACAGTACCTACAATGAGCAGTTCTTC	CASSYWDSTYNEQFF	TRBD1	15	TRBV6-2/TRBV6-3	few	TRBJ2-1
TGCGCCAGCAGCCCCGGGTCCGGACTAGCCAAAAACATTCAGTACTTC	CASSPGSGLAKNIQYF	.	16	TRBV4-1	few	TRBJ2-4
TGCGCCAGCAGCCTGACAGGGGGCTTAGATGGCTACACCTTC	CASSLTGGLDGYTF	TRBD1	14	TRBV5-1	.	TRBJ1-2
TGTGCCAGCAGTCCGGACGCCTGGAACACTGAAGCTTTCTTT	CASSPDAWNTEAFF	.	14	TRBV6-5	few	TRBJ1-1
TGTGCCACCAGTGTCGGGGGCGGGACCAAGGGCAGCAATGAGCAGTTCTTC	CATSVGGGTKGSNEQFF	.	17	TRBV24-1	.	TRBJ2-1
TGTGCCAGCAGTAACACATCACCAGAGACCCAGTACTTC	CASSNTSPETQYF	.	13	TRBV6-2/TRBV6-3	.	TRBJ2-5
TGTGCCAGCGCATCAGGGTTCCACGAGCAGTACTTC	CASASGFHEQYF	.	12	TRBV28	.	TRBJ2-7
TGTGCCAGCAGTTACAAACGGACGAATAGCAATCAGCCCCAGCATTTT	CASSYKRTNSNQPQHF	.	16	TRBV6-2/TRBV6-3	.	TRBJ1-5
TGTGCCAGCAGTTTAAATTCAGGGGGCGTCCCCTACGAGCAGTACTTC	CASSLNSGGVPYEQYF	TRBD1	16	TRBV28	.	TRBJ2-7
TGCGCCAGCAGCTACACTAGCACCCAAGAGACCCAGTACTTC	CASSYTSTQETQYF	.	14	TRBV5-1	.	TRBJ2-5
TGTGCCAGCAGTGAAGATTCCTACCGGGACAAAGGTTTCACCTACGAGCAGTACTTC	CASSEDSYRDKGFTYEQYF	.	19	TRBV6-1	few	TRBJ2-7
TGCAGTGCTACCAGGGAGGGGTTGAAAGCTTTCTTT	CSATREGLKAFF	.	12	TRBV20-1	.	TRBJ1-1
TGTGCCAGCAGCGTACGATGGGGGGGGTCTGGGGCCAACGTCCTGACTTTC	CASSVRWGGSGANVLTF	TRBD2	17	TRBV9	few	TRBJ2-6
TGTGCCAGCAATAGTTTGACGGCCAGCGGGAATTCACCCCTCCACTTT	CASNSLTASGNSPLHF	.	16	TRBV27	.	TRBJ1-6
TGCGCCAGCTTGAGAGCTGGTCTTTCTACAGATACGCAGTATTTT	CASLRAGLSTDTQYF	.	15	TRBV10-1	few	TRBJ2-3
TGCAGTGCGCAAAAGGGACAGGGGGCGGGTGGCTACACCTTC	CSAQKGQGAGGYTF	TRBD1	14	TRBV20-1	.	TRBJ1-2
TGCAGTGCAGCAGGGACAGGGGTTATCGAGACCCAGTACTTC	CSAAGTGVIETQYF	TRBD1	14	TRBV20-1	.	TRBJ2-5
TGTGCCAGCAGGGGTAGCGGGGGCCCTTCCTACGAGCAGTACTTC	CASRGSGGPSYEQYF	TRBD2	15	TRBV28	.	TRBJ2-7
TGTGCCAGCAGCTTCACCGGGACAGGGGTGTCAGAGACCCAGTACTTC	CASSFTGTGVSETQYF	TRBD1	16	TRBV11-2	.	TRBJ2-5
TGTGCCAGCAGCCCTCATCGACTACCCGGGACACCCTACGAGCAGTACTTC	CASSPHRLPGTPYEQYF	.	17	TRBV6-6	.	TRBJ2-7
TGTGCCAGCAGCCAAGAATGGCAATCCTACGAGCAGTACTTC	CASSQEWQSYEQYF	.	14	TRBV4-2	few	TRBJ2-7
TGCAGCGCGTTGGAGGGTCCTTATAGCAATCAGCCCCAGCATTTT	CSALEGPYSNQPQHF	.	15	TRBV29-1	.	TRBJ1-5